The 10 T cell receptor beta chains given below trace back to one sample, sequenced in a study of cytomegalovirus exposure and HLA in healthy donors (dated by TCRdb to about 2017). Receptor libraries were prepared by the immunoSEQ multiplex PCR assay. The multiplex PCR relied on a mix of 60 forward primers for TCR Vbeta segments and 13 reverse primers for TCR Jbeta segments. The table was pulled from immuneACCESS by TCRdb, which kept in-frame rearrangements only. Such tables lose some clones; where checked, under half of the loss comes from unresolved V genes, and the rest has no known cause. The sample has approximately 120,000 clones on record, nearly 70% of them singletons. The ten largest make up approximately 5.4% of the sample. The source material was PBMCs. The receptors were gathered from a woman in her seventies in good health and CMV-seropositive.

The CDR3 nucleotides are TGTGCCTGGAGTAAGGGGATGCTAGCCAAAAACATTCAGTACTTC. It codes for CAWSKGMLAKNIQYF. This rearrangement joins TRBV30 to TRBJ2-4; D might be TRBD1 (5 bases). Trimming shortened V by 2 bases and J by 0 bases, and 11 bases separated the two germline ends. Germline loops: CDR1 GTSNPN, CDR2 SVGIG (reference sequence). This CDR3 contains 15 residues.

The chain uses TRBV2 and TRBJ1-4; D is unclear. The CDR3 is 12 residues long. The germline V and J ends were trimmed by 7 bases and 4 bases, with 7 bases remaining between them. Germline CDR1 is SNHLY and CDR2 is FYNNEI. The chain's CDR3 is CASNILNEKLFF. The CDR3 bases are TGTGCCAGCAATATCCTTAATGAAAAACTGTTTTTT. Variable domain in full (rest from reference TRBV2 and TRBJ1-4): EPEVTQTPSHQVTQMGQEVILRCVPISNHLYFYWYRQILGQKVEFLVSFYNNEISEKSEIFDDQFSVERPDGSNFTLKIRSTKLEDSAMYFCASNILNEKLFFGSGTQLSVL.

The rearrangement links TRBV5-1 to TRBJ2-7; 11 nucleotides agree with TRBD1. The CDR3 totals 14 residues. V shed 4 bases, J shed 6 bases, and the junction held 6 bases outside the gene matches. CDR1 is SGHRS and CDR2 is YFSETQ in the germline V gene. This CDR3 is CASSPGQGATEQYF. The CDR3 nucleotides read TGCGCCAGCAGCCCCGGACAGGGGGCAACCGAGCAGTACTTC.

V gene TRBV6-5 combines with J gene TRBJ1-2; TRBD1 matches 8 bases. This CDR3 is 14 amino acids long. The V and J ends lost 8 bases and 1 base, in that order; junction bases with no gene match: 6. Germline-derived CDR1 and CDR2 are MNHEY and SVGAGI. In DNA, the CDR3 is TGTGCCAGCCAAACAGGGGGAAATAACTATGGCTACACCTTC. It encodes CASQTGGNNYGYTF.

The J gene is TRBJ2-3, the V gene TRBV5-5; 8 bases are a match to TRBD1. CDR3 size: 16 residues. Germline V gene sequence: CDR1 SGHKS, CDR2 YYEKEE (reference sequence). Unmatched junction bases numbered 5, after V lost 0 bases and J lost 2 bases. CDR3 in DNA: TGTGCCAGCAGCTTGGTGGACAGGGCGGCCACAGATACGCAGTATTTT. This translates into CASSLVDRAATDTQYF.

The chain carries TRBV7-2 and TRBJ2-4, with D maybe TRBD1 (5 bases). CDR1 and CDR2 (germline): SGHTA, FQGNSA. The CDR3 has 13 amino acids. Trimming took off 5 bases at V and 8 bases at J, with 13 bases between the two ends. The CDR3 is CASSADTRYIQYF. CDR3 nucleotides: TGTGCCAGCAGCGCGGACACGCGTTACATTCAGTACTTC.

The chain couples TRBV12-5 to TRBJ2-3, with D perhaps TRBD1 (6 bases). The V gene lost 3 bases and the J gene lost 1 base, with 14 bases spanning the gap. This CDR3 has 16 amino acids. Germline V gene sequence: CDR1 LGHNT, CDR2 FRNRAP. Here the CDR3 DNA reads TGTGCTAGTGGTTTACAGGGTGCCTTACGCACAGATACGCAGTATTTT. Residues: CASGLQGALRTDTQYF. Drawing the rest from reference TRBV12-5 and TRBJ2-3, the complete variable domain is DARVTQTPRHKVTEMGQEVTMRCQPILGHNTVFWYRQTMMQGLELLAYFRNRAPLDDSGMPKDRFSAEMPDATLATLKIQPSEPRDSAVYFCASGLQGALRTDTQYFGPGTRLTVL.

The CDR3, as DNA: TGTGCCAGCAGTACTAGCGGGGGATCCTACGAGCAGTACTTC. This sequence encodes CASSTSGGSYEQYF. This sequence joins TRBV27 and TRBJ2-7; 11 positions match TRBD2. V lost 5 bases and J lost 1; bases outside the gene matches: 1. Germline V gene sequence: CDR1 MNHEY, CDR2 SMNVEV (reference sequence). The CDR3 loop spans 14 amino acids.

The J gene is TRBJ1-2, the V gene TRBV7-9; TRBD1 aligns across 7 bases. The germline CDR1 and CDR2 sequences are SEHNR and FQNEAQ (reference sequence). The V and J ends lost 5 bases and 1 base, in that order; junction bases with no gene match: 4. This CDR3 is built from 14 residues. CDR3 bases: TGTGCCAGCAGCGCGGGGACAGTTAACTATGGCTACACCTTC. It translates to CASSAGTVNYGYTF.

The chain has TRBV2 and TRBJ1-3; 7 nucleotides line up with TRBD1. The CDR3 has 15 residues. V lost 9 bases to trimming and J lost 1 base; unmatched junction nucleotides: 9. Germline-derived CDR1 and CDR2 are SNHLY and FYNNEI. The CDR3 bases are TGTGCCAGAGGCGGGACAGACAGTTCTGGAAACACCATATATTTT. Translated: CARGGTDSSGNTIYF.